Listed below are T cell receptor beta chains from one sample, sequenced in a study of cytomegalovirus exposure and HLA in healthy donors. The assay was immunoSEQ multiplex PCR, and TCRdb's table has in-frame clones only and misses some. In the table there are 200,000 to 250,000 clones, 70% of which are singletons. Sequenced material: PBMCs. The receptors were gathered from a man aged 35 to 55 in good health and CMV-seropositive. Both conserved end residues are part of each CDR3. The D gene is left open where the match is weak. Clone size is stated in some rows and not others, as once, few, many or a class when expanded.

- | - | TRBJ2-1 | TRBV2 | TGTGCCAGCAGTGGGAGGGGTGGGAATGAGCAGTTCTTC | CASSGRGGNEQFF
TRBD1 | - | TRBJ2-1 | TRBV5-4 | TGTGCCAGCAGCCAACCTGACAGGGGGCGGTTGTTCTTC | CASSQPDRGRLFF
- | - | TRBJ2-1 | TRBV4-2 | TGTGCCAGCAGCCAAGATCAGGCAGGGGAGGGGTATTGGGGGTACAATGAGCAGTTCTTC | CASSQDQAGEGYWGYNEQFF
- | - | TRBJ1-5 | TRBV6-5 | TGTGCCAGCAGCCGCGGGGGAGGGGGGGCTCAGCCCCAGCATTTT | CASSRGGGGAQPQHF
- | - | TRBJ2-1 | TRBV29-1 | TGCAGGCCGGACAATATCTGGTCCAATGAGCAGTTCTTC | CRPDNIWSNEQFF
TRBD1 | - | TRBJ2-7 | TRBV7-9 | TGTGCCAGCAGCGCCGGGACAGGGGAGAGTATCCACGAGCAGTACTTC | CASSAGTGESIHEQYF
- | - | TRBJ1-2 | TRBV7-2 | TGTGCCAGCAGCTTAGGAGGGAACTATGGCTACACCTTC | CASSLGGNYGYTF
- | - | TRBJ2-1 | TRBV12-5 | TGTGCTAGTGGCCGTCAGGGGCTCAATGAGCAGTTCTTC | CASGRQGLNEQFF
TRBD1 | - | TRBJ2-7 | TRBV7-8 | TGTGCCAGCAGCTTACCGACAGGGGGCAACTACGAGCAGTACTTC | CASSLPTGGNYEQYF
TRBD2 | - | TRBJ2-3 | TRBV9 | TGTGCCAGCAGCGCCCTCACTAGCGGGGGGGGCGGCACAGATACGCAGTATTTT | CASSALTSGGGGTDTQYF
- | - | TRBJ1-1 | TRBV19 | TGTGCCAGTAGCTACGGGAGGAGCACTGAAGCTTTCTTT | CASSYGRSTEAFF
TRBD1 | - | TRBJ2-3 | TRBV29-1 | TGCAGCGTTGAAGGCGGTCGGGGGAGGACAGGGGAGTGGGCAGATACGCAGTATTTT | CSVEGGRGRTGEWADTQYF
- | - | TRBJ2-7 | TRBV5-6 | TGTGCCAGCAGCATTATTCAGGGTAAAGGAATTTACGAGCAGTACTTC | CASSIIQGKGIYEQYF
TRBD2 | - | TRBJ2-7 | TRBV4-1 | TGCGCCAGCAGCCGAGAGACTAGCGGTACCTACGAGCAGTACTTC | CASSRETSGTYEQYF
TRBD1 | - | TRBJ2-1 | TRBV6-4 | TGTGCCAGCAGTACGACAGGGGGCACCTACAATGAGCAGTTCTTC | CASSTTGGTYNEQFF
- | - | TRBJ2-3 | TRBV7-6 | TGTGCCAGCAGCTCCCGACAGACCACAGATACGCAGTATTTT | CASSSRQTTDTQYF
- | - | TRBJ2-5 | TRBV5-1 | TGCGCCAGCAGCTCAGGGGAATGGCAAGGGGAGACCCAGTACTTC | CASSSGEWQGETQYF
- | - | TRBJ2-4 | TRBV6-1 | TGTGCCAGCGCCCAGGGCACAGAGCAGGGCATTCAGTACTTC | CASAQGTEQGIQYF
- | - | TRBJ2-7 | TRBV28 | TGTGCCAGCAGCTCACCCCGGACACCTCACCCCTACGAGCAGTACTTC | CASSSPRTPHPYEQYF
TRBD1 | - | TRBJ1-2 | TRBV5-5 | TGTGCCAGCAGCTCCGGGGTCGGCAGGGGGGACTATGGCTACACCTTC | CASSSGVGRGDYGYTF
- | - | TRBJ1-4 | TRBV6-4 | TGTGCCAGCAGTGCAACAGGGTTTAATGAAAAACTGTTTTTT | CASSATGFNEKLFF
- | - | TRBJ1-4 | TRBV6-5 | TGTGCCAGCAGTTACCATAAGGGCAGGGATAATGAAAAACTGTTTTTT | CASSYHKGRDNEKLFF
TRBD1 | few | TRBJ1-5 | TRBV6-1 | TGTGCCGCACGTGATAGGACAGGGTTCCCGGCCCAGCATTTT | CAARDRTGFPAQHF
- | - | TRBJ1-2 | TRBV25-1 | TGTGCTAGCAGTGAATCGGGTTATGGCTACACCTTC | CASSESGYGYTF
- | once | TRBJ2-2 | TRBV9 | TGTGCCAGCAGCGCACAGGGAACCGGGGAGCTGTTTTTT | CASSAQGTGELFF
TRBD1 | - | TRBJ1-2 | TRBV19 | TGTGCCAGTACCGGACAGGGAAGAGGAACTGTACCCCAGGGGGGCTACACCTTC | CASTGQGRGTVPQGGYTF
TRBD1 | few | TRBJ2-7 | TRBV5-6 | TGTGCCAGCAGCTTGCAGGGGAACAGGGGTGTCTACGAGCAGTACTTC | CASSLQGNRGVYEQYF
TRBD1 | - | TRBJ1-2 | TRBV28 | TGTGCCAGCAGTGTCCCCGGGACAGGGGATCACTATGGCTACACCTTC | CASSVPGTGDHYGYTF
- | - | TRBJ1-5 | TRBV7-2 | TGTGCCAGCAGCTTAGGACGGGTTGGGAATCAGCCCCAGCATTTT | CASSLGRVGNQPQHF
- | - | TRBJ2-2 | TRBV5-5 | TGTGCCAGCAGCCTCCGGGAACATCAAGCCGGGGAGCTGTTTTTT | CASSLREHQAGELFF
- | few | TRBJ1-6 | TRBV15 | TGTGCCACCAGCAGAAACCTCAGGGGACAATCACCCCTCCACTTT | CATSRNLRGQSPLHF
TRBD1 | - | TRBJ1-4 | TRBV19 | TGTGCCAGTAGTACCTCAAGGGACAGACTTAATGAAAAACTGTTTTTT | CASSTSRDRLNEKLFF
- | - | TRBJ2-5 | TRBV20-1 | TGCAGTGCTAGTCAGCAAGAGACCCAGTACTTC | CSASQQETQYF
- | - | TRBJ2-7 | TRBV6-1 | TGTGCCAGCAGCCCCCCCTGGGGGGTCTACGAGCAGTACTTC | CASSPPWGVYEQYF
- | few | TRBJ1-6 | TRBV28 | TGTGCCAGCAGTTTGCGTGGGCCTCTGGGAGGTTCACCCCTCCACTTT | CASSLRGPLGGSPLHF
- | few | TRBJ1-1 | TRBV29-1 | TGCAGCGTTGACTCCATGGGGGCGGGCACTGAAGCTTTCTTT | CSVDSMGAGTEAFF
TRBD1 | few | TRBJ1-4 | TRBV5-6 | TGTGCCAGCAGCTTGGTGGCCGGGACAGCAAATGAAAAACTGTTTTTT | CASSLVAGTANEKLFF
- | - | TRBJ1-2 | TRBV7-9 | TGTGCCAGCAGCCGTCTAGCGGGGGGGAACTATGGCTACACCTTC | CASSRLAGGNYGYTF
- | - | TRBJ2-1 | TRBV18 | TGTGCCAGCTCACCAGAGGTCTCCTACAATGAGCAGTTCTTC | CASSPEVSYNEQFF
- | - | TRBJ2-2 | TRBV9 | TGTGCCAGCAGCGAGGGCCCCCGGGAGACCGGGGAGCTGTTTTTT | CASSEGPRETGELFF
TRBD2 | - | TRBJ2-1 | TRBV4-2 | TGTGCCAGCAGCCATGCTAGCGGGGGACCTAGCTCCTACAATGAGCAGTTCTTC | CASSHASGGPSSYNEQFF
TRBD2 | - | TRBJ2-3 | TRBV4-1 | TGCGCCAGCAGCCAAGTCGGGGGGGCAGGTCGGAGCACTAGCACAGATACGCAGTATTTT | CASSQVGGAGRSTSTDTQYF
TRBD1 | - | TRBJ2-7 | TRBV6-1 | TGTGCCAGCAGTGAACAGTCGGGACAGGGGTTCGAGCAGTACTTC | CASSEQSGQGFEQYF
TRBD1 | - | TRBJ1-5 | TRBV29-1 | TGCAGCGCTGGACAGGGGGCGGAACAGCCCCAGCATTTT | CSAGQGAEQPQHF
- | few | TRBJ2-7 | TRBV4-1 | TGCGCCAGCAGCCAGCCCAGACTAGGGAACTACGAGCAGTACTTC | CASSQPRLGNYEQYF
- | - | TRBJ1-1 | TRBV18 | TGTGCCAGCCTAACAGGGAGGGTAGGCACTGAAGCTTTCTTT | CASLTGRVGTEAFF
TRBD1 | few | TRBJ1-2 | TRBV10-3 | TGTGCCATCACCGGACAGGGGCTGAACCATGGCTACACCTTC | CAITGQGLNHGYTF
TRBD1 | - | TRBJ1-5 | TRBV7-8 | TGTGCCAGCAGCCAGAGGGGCGGGACAGGGTACACTCAGCCCCAGCATTTT | CASSQRGGTGYTQPQHF
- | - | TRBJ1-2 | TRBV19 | TGTGCCAGTAGTGGCAGGGATAGAGGCTACACCTTC | CASSGRDRGYTF
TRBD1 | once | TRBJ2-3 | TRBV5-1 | TGCGCCAGCAGCCCCACAGGGGTAGAGGCAGATACGCAGTATTTT | CASSPTGVEADTQYF